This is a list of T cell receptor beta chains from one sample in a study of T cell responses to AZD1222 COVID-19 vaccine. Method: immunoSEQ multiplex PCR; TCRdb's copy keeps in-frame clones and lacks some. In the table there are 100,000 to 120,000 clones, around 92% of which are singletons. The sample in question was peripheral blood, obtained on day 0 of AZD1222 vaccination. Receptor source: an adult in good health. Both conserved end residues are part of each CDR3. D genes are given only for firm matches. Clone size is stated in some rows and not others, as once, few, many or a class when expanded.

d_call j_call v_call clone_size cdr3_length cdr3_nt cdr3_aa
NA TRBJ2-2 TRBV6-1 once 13 TGTGCCAGCAGTGAAGTGGGTACCGGGGAGCTGTTTTTT CASSEVGTGELFF
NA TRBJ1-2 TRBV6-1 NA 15 TGTGCCAGCAGTGAATCGCCGGTCAGGGGTTATGGCTACACCTTC CASSESPVRGYGYTF
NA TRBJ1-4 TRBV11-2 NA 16 TGTGCCAGCAGCTTAGTTCTGGGATTATCTAATGAAAAACTGTTTTTT CASSLVLGLSNEKLFF
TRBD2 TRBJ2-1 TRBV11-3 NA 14 TGTGCCAGCAGCTTAGAAGCGGGGGGCCATGAGCAGTTCTTC CASSLEAGGHEQFF
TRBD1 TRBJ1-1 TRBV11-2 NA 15 TGTGCCAGCAGAACACCGGGACAGATGAACACTGAAGCTTTCTTT CASRTPGQMNTEAFF
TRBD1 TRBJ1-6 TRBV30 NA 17 TGTGCCTGGAGCCGTGGAATCCCCGGGACAGGGGATTCACCCCTCCACTTT CAWSRGIPGTGDSPLHF
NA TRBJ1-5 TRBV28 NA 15 TGTGCCAGCAGTCCTCCAGGGTCCAGCAATCAGCCCCAGCATTTT CASSPPGSSNQPQHF
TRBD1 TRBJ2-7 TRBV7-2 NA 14 TGTGCCAGCAGCGTGGACAGGTATAGTTACGAGCAGTACTTC CASSVDRYSYEQYF
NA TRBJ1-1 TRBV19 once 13 TGTGCCAGTAGTATAAGAGCTGACACTGAAGCTTTCTTT CASSIRADTEAFF
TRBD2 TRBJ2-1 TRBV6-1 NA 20 TGTGCCAGCAGTGAAGCGTGGCTAGCGGGGGCCCACCCGATCTACAATGAGCAGTTCTTC CASSEAWLAGAHPIYNEQFF